The 9 T cell receptor beta chains below come from one sample, sequenced in a study of CXCR3-negative and CXCR3-positive naive CD8 T cells. Via 5' RACE with UMI labels, TRB cDNA libraries were prepared. One entry per CDR3 protein, without DNA, is what TCRdb gives after re-calling the 5' RACE reads. The sample is made up of 46,000 or so distinct CDR3 sequences, and the top ten hold around 1.6% of it. Input material: naive CXCR3- CD8+ T cells from blood. Subset given: CD45RO-CCR7+CD27+CD95- naive CD8+ T cells lacking CXCR3 (TNR3-). These receptors were taken from a human donor in good health. Some clones in this sample may be carry-over from other donors' samples.

The genes are TRBV4-3 and TRBJ1-1; TCRdb reports TRBD1, a call that lacks DNA to check it against. Germline lookup yields CDR1 LGHNA and CDR2 YSLEER. The CDR3 has 15 residues. The CDR3 loop is CASSQGAGGVTEAFF.

This chain joins TRBV7-2 and TRBJ1-5. There are 12 residues in the CDR3. Germline-derived CDR1 and CDR2 are SGHTA and FQGNSA. The CDR3 loop reads CASSLGYQPQHF.

The V and J genes are TRBV9 and TRBJ2-1; absent DNA, TCRdb's TRBD1 call cannot be checked. The length of the CDR3 is 17 residues. Germline V lookup: CDR1 SGDLS, CDR2 YYNGEE. CDR3 amino acids: CASSPTWGQGTYNEQFF.

The chain couples TRBV7-8 to TRBJ2-7. The V gene's germline CDR1 is SGHVS and CDR2 FQNEAQ. The CDR3 extends over 13 amino acids. The CDR3 sequence is CASSLSTVREQYF.

The gene calls are TRBV29-1 and TRBJ2-1; TCRdb returns TRBD1, unconfirmable since there is no DNA. The CDR3 has 13 residues. Germline CDR1 SQVTM, CDR2 ANQGSEA. The chain's CDR3 is CSGLMPGKNEQFF.

This rearrangement joins TRBV6-1 to TRBJ1-5; without DNA, the TCRdb call of TRBD1 cannot be checked. CDR3 length: 16 amino acids. Germline V CDR1 and CDR2: MNHNS, SASEGT. CDR3 amino acids: CASSDLEGQGNQPQHF.

The genes are TRBV6-5 and TRBJ1-1. CDR3 length: 13 residues. Germline V gene lookup returns CDR1 MNHEY and CDR2 SVGAGI. The CDR3 region is CASSYSRQAEAFF.

The chain uses TRBV2 and TRBJ2-7. CDR3 length: 12 amino acids. The V gene's germline CDR1 is SNHLY and CDR2 FYNNEI. The CDR3 loop is CASSLRPYEQYF.

V and J are TRBV28 and TRBJ1-1. The CDR3 consists of 15 residues. The germline gives CDR1 MDHEN, CDR2 SYDVKM. Here the CDR3 reads CASSLEVLGATEAFF.